This T cell receptor (beta chain) was obtained from a study of T cell responses to AZD1222 COVID-19 vaccine. Whole-study findings and limits: Increased Spike-specific TCR breadth and depth were observed after two AZD1222 doses. Unmutated variant regions are reportedly targeted by nearly half of spike-specific TCRs. White British people made up most donors, females outnumbered males, and clonal diversity was possibly underestimated.

With regard to this clone: Its antigen is still unknown.

The table came from immunoSEQ multiplex PCR; TCRdb's copy has only in-frame clones and leaves some out. The data contain under 150,000 clones, approximately 78% of them singletons. Germline V gene lookup returns CDR1 MGHRA and CDR2 YSYEKL. Trimming removed 4 bases from V and 6 bases from J; junction bases left unmatched: 9. The CDR3 loop spans 15 amino acids. The sequence was collected from an adult in good health. This chain connects TRBV4-1 to TRBJ1-5; 7 bases line up with TRBD1. The sample was peripheral blood, taken on day 0 of MenACWY control vaccination. CDR3 amino acids: CASSRETGWLQPQHF. The DNA for the CDR3 is TGCGCCAGCAGCCGAGAGACAGGGTGGCTTCAGCCCCAGCATTTT.